The clone carrying this T cell receptor beta chain was seen just once. The data originate from a study of shared clonotypes between healthy human individuals. Free of recent acute infections or vaccinations, the donors were healthy HIV-negative adults. J lost 1 base, V lost 7 bases, and 4 bases had no gene match. The CDR3 runs to 14 residues. Germline assignment: CDR1 SQVTM and CDR2 ANQGSEA. Produced via immunoSEQ multiplex PCR; TCRdb's table is partial and in-frame only. The sample lists roughly 500,000 clones, 70% to 85% occurring once. The chain employs TRBV29-1 and TRBJ2-3, with 11 bases matching TRBD1. The TCR sequence derives from a woman aged 40-49 years in good health. Some clones in this sample may be carry-over from other donors' samples. The sequenced sample consisted of PBMCs. CDR3 coding DNA: TGCAGCGCTGGACAGGGGGCGGGCACAGATACGCAGTATTTT. Protein: CSAGQGAGTDTQYF.